This passage covers 9 T cell receptor beta chains from one sample sequenced in a study of neurological immune-mediated disorders. The time point was: longitudinal time-point 1 (baseline). MiXCR, applied by TCRdb to the 5' RACE reads, yields one record per CDR3 protein. This sample has tens of thousands of distinct CDR3 sequences, with approximately 13% found just once. The sequenced sample consisted of PBMCs. These receptors originate from a female donor with HTLV-1-associated myelopathy (HAM/TSP).

This clonotype was detected ten times or more. The J gene is TRBJ2-6, the V gene TRBV11-2; perhaps TRBD1 as D (7 bases). CDR1 SGHAT and CDR2 FQNNGV come from the germline V gene. This CDR3 is 18 amino acids long. Trimming took off 1 base at V and 0 bases at J, with 13 bases between the two ends. This CDR3 is CASSLAVRGDSGANVLTF. The CDR3 DNA sequence: TGTGCCAGCAGCTTAGCGGTCAGGGGGGACTCTGGGGCCAACGTCCTGACTTTC. Supplemented by reference TRBV11-2 and TRBJ2-6, the full variable domain reads EAGVAQSPRYKIIEKRQSVAFWCNPISGHATLYWYQQILGQGPKLLIQFQNNGVVDDSQLPKDRFSAERLKGVDSTLKIQPAKLEDSAVYLCASSLAVRGDSGANVLTFGAGSRLTVL.

This clonotype showed up just a few times. J is TRBJ2-5 and V is TRBV3-1, with TRBD2 matching 7 bases. CDR1 and CDR2 (germline): LGHDT, YNNKEL (reference sequence). The junction had 6 bases not matched to a gene; V was cut back by 1 base and J by 1 base. This CDR3 is 16 amino acids long. The CDR3 nucleotides read TGTGCCAGCAGCCAAGTCGCTAGCGGAACCCAAGAGACCCAGTACTTC. The encoded protein is CASSQVASGTQETQYF.

As to this clonotype: Just one base apart from a much larger clone, this may be a read error. The chain carries TRBV21-1 and TRBJ1-6; TRBD1 was called by the table and not checked on the DNA. TRBV21-1 is listed as a pseudogene. The CDR3 runs 15 residues. CDR3 sequence: CASRLGKGGNSPLHF. Written as DNA, the CDR3 is TGTGCCAGCAGATTGGGGAAGGGGGGGAATTCACCCCTCCACTTT.

V is TRBV5-1 and J is TRBJ1-4; maybe TRBD1 (6 bases). The CDR3 has 15 amino acids. The germline gives CDR1 SGHRS, CDR2 YFSETQ. V lost 3 bases, J lost 0 bases, and 9 bases lay in between. The DNA of the CDR3 is TGCGCCAGCAGCTCAGGACAGCCAACTAATGAAAAACTGTTTTTT. This codes for CASSSGQPTNEKLFF. Supplemented by reference TRBV5-1 and TRBJ1-4, the full variable domain reads KAGVTQTPRYLIKTRGQQVTLSCSPISGHRSVSWYQQTPGQGLQFLFEYFSETQRNKGNFPGRFSGRQFSNSRSEMNVSTLELGDSALYLCASSSGQPTNEKLFFGSGTQLSVL.

This clonotype was observed many times. J is TRBJ2-5 and V is TRBV20-1; D is uncertain. Germline CDR1 reads DFQATT; CDR2 reads SNEGSKA (reference sequence). The CDR3 spans 14 residues. The germline V and J ends were trimmed by 0 bases and 1 base, with 9 bases remaining between them. The CDR3 region is CSARDLKAQETQYF. In nucleotides, the CDR3 is TGCAGTGCTAGAGATTTAAAGGCCCAAGAGACCCAGTACTTC.

This clonotype appeared many times. This chain's CDR3 is CSARAASYPYSNTGELFF. Written as DNA, the CDR3 is TGCAGTGCTAGAGCCGCCAGCTACCCTTATTCGAACACCGGGGAGCTGTTTTTT. The chain recombines TRBV20-1 with TRBJ2-2; D gene uncertain. V lost 1 base, J lost 0 bases, and 18 bases lay in between. This CDR3 has 18 residues. Germline CDR1 reads DFQATT; CDR2 reads SNEGSKA (reference sequence).

The sample holds many counts of this clonotype. A much larger clone is a single base away; this may be a read error. The chain joins TRBV9 to TRBJ2-3; 8 bases line up with TRBD1. This CDR3 region has 15 residues. V lost 0 bases and J lost 2; bases outside the gene matches: 2. CDR1 and CDR2 (germline): SGDLS, YYNGEE. CDR3 DNA sequence: TGTGCCAGCAGCGTAGACAGGGGGTCCACAGATACGCAGTATTTT. It translates to CASSVDRGSTDTQYF.

As regards this clonotype: A read error may produce the germline difference seen at one junction end. This rearrangement joins TRBV20-1 to TRBJ2-3; D is unclear. The CDR3 is made up of 13 amino acids. The germline gives CDR1 DFQATT, CDR2 SNEGSKA (reference sequence). For the CDR3, the DNA is TGCAGTGCTAGAGGGTATGGCACAAATACGCAGTATTTT. Its protein is CSARGYGTNTQYF.

In its sample, this clonotype was seen many times. This chain links TRBV28 with TRBJ2-7; D tentatively fits TRBD1 or TRBD2 (7 bases each). Germline CDR1 is MDHEN and CDR2 is SYDVKM. Trimming stripped 6 bases from V and 4 bases from J, with 16 bases between. The CDR3 loop spans 14 amino acids. CDR3 amino acids: CASSPGRGLYEQYF. CDR3 DNA sequence: TGTGCCAGCAGCCCGGGGAGGGGGCTTTACGAGCAGTACTTC.